This is a list of T cell receptor beta chains from one sample in a study of blood T cell repertoires in COVID-19. This table comes from immunoSEQ multiplex PCR, and its TCRdb copy is limited to in-frame clones, with some not included. This sample has fewer than 60,000 clones, with about 87% found just once. Sequenced material: peripheral blood. These receptors all come from a human donor with active COVID-19. The donor label of this sample is uncertain. Both conserved end residues are part of each CDR3. D genes are given only for firm matches.

TRBV28,TRBJ2-1,TRBD1,TGTGCCAGCAGTACTCCCGGGACAGCGTACAATGAGCAGTTCTTC,CASSTPGTAYNEQFF
TRBV15,TRBJ2-5,TRBD2,TGTGCCACCAGCAGTAATAGACTAGCGGTTCAAGAGACCCAGTACTTC,CATSSNRLAVQETQYF
TRBV14,TRBJ2-1,-,TGTGCCAGCAGCCAAGATGGACAGTTGCGTTTCTTC,CASSQDGQLRFF
TRBV12-3/TRBV12-4,TRBJ2-5,-,TGTGCCAGCAGTTACCGGGGGGAGACCCAGTACTTC,CASSYRGETQYF
TRBV5-1,TRBJ2-7,-,TGCGCCAGCAAAGCGGCGGCTACCTACGAGCAGTACTTC,CASKAAATYEQYF
TRBV6-4,TRBJ1-5,-,TGTGCCAGCAGTGACTCCCTCGATGAAGTGGGAGGGAATCAGCCCCAGCATTTT,CASSDSLDEVGGNQPQHF
TRBV27,TRBJ2-2,TRBD1,TGTGCCAGCAGTCGGGACAGGGCGAACACCGGGGAGCTGTTTTTT,CASSRDRANTGELFF
TRBV6-1,TRBJ2-7,TRBD1,TGTGCCAGCAGTGAAGGGACAGGGATCTACGAGCAGTACTTC,CASSEGTGIYEQYF
TRBV7-8,TRBJ1-5,-,TGTGCCAGCAGCTTAGGGAGGGGTGACGGAGAGTTCCATCAGCCCCAGCATTTT,CASSLGRGDGEFHQPQHF
TRBV2,TRBJ1-1,-,TGTGCCAGCAGTGATGAGGTGAACACTGAAGCTTTCTTT,CASSDEVNTEAFF